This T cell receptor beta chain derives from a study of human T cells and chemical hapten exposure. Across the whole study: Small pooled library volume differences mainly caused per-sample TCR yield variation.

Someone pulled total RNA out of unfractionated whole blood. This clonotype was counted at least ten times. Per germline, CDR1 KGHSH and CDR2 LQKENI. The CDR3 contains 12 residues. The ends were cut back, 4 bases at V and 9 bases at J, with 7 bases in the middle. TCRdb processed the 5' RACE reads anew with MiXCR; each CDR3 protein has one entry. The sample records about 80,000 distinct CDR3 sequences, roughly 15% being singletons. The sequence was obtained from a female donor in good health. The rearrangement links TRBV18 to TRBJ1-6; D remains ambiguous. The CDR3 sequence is CASSLDGSPLHF. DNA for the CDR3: TGTGCCAGCTCACTCGACGGTTCACCCCTCCACTTT.